Shown below are 7 T cell receptor beta chains from a single sample sequenced in a study of blood T cell repertoires in COVID-19. The method was immunoSEQ multiplex PCR; TCRdb's version includes in-frame clones alone and lacks a portion of them. The sample records over 300,000 clones, 86% being singletons. The sequenced sample was peripheral blood. The receptors were sampled from a woman between 45 and 60 years old with acute or convalescent COVID-19.

The CDR3 sequence is CASSPSSWSGSWYEQYF. In nucleotides, the CDR3 is TGTGCCAGCAGTCCCTCATCGTGGAGCGGGAGTTGGTACGAGCAGTACTTC. The chain has TRBV28 and TRBJ2-7; 8 nucleotides align to TRBD2. The V gene end was trimmed by 5 bases and the J gene end by 4 bases; junction bases not matched to a gene: 16. The CDR3 runs 17 residues. Germline V CDR1 and CDR2: MDHEN, SYDVKM.

This clone was detected only a few times. This chain connects TRBV5-1 to TRBJ2-3, with 11 bases aligning to TRBD1. V dropped 6 bases and J dropped 3; count of bases not matched to a gene: 6. The V gene's germline CDR1 is SGHRS and CDR2 YFSETQ. This CDR3 has 15 residues. The CDR3 protein is CASNLGQGATDTQYF. The CDR3 region has the DNA TGCGCCAGCAACCTAGGACAGGGGGCTACAGATACGCAGTATTTT.

V usage is TRBV15 and J usage is TRBJ2-7; a possible D gene is TRBD2 (6 bases). Germline V gene sequence: CDR1 LNHNV, CDR2 YYDKDF (reference sequence). This CDR3 contains 14 residues. Trimming took off 2 bases at V and 1 base at J, with 9 bases between the two ends. CDR3 region: CATSRSGTSYEQYF. The CDR3 DNA is TGTGCCACCAGCAGATCCGGGACTTCCTACGAGCAGTACTTC.

The rearrangement links TRBV18 to TRBJ1-2; D unclear. Trimming cost V 0 bases and J 4 bases, with 12 bases left between them. The CDR3 sequence is 15 residues long. The germline V gene has CDR1 KGHSH and CDR2 LQKENI. The CDR3 region is CASSPPVATSYGYTF. The CDR3 DNA is TGTGCCAGCTCACCACCAGTGGCAACCTCCTATGGCTACACCTTC.

The J gene is TRBJ2-5, the V gene TRBV3-1 (or the pseudogene TRBV3-2); perhaps TRBD1 as D (7 bases). The germline gives CDR1 LGHDT, CDR2 YNNKEL (reference sequence). The CDR3 totals 14 residues. The germline V and J ends were trimmed by 4 bases and 2 bases, with 11 bases remaining between them. The CDR3 here is CASSLEGQQETQYF. In nucleotides, the CDR3 is TGTGCCAGCAGCCTGGAGGGACAGCAAGAGACCCAGTACTTC.

The rearrangement joins TRBV5-1 to TRBJ2-7, with 7 bases identical to TRBD2. Germline CDR1 is SGHRS and CDR2 is YFSETQ. The J segment lost 3 bases and the V segment lost 0 bases, leaving 3 bases of the junction unmatched. This CDR3 has 14 amino acids. The CDR3 sequence is CASSLGLADYEQYF. In DNA, the CDR3 is TGCGCCAGCAGCTTGGGGCTAGCGGACTACGAGCAGTACTTC.

This chain connects TRBV2 to TRBJ2-1; D remains ambiguous. The CDR3 covers 12 residues. Germline CDR1 and CDR2: SNHLY and FYNNEI. Trimming shortened V by 2 bases and J by 4 bases, and 3 bases separated the two germline ends. Here the CDR3 DNA reads TGTGCCAGCAGTGAATCATACAATGAGCAGTTCTTC. This gives the protein CASSESYNEQFF.